This T cell receptor (beta chain) is from a study of long-term antiretroviral therapy in people with HIV. The CDR3 spans 18 residues. J lost 3 bases, V lost 4 bases, and 17 bases had no gene match. Looked up from germline, CDR1 is SGHRS and CDR2 is YFSETQ. An immunoSEQ assay, version v3.0, was performed at survey level. TCRdb's copy holds only in-frame clones and misses some; the assay was immunoSEQ multiplex PCR. Here the sample spans under 25,000 clones, approximately 89% being singletons. The sequence came from a man in his forties with HIV. The chain carries TRBV5-1 and TRBJ2-7; the match to TRBD1 covers 9 bases. The input for sequencing was unsorted PBMCs, taken 0.5 years after starting antiretroviral therapy. CDR3 protein: CASSHSFDRGEGLYEQYF. CDR3 nucleotide sequence: TGCGCCAGCAGCCATTCATTCGACAGGGGGGAGGGCCTCTACGAGCAGTACTTC.